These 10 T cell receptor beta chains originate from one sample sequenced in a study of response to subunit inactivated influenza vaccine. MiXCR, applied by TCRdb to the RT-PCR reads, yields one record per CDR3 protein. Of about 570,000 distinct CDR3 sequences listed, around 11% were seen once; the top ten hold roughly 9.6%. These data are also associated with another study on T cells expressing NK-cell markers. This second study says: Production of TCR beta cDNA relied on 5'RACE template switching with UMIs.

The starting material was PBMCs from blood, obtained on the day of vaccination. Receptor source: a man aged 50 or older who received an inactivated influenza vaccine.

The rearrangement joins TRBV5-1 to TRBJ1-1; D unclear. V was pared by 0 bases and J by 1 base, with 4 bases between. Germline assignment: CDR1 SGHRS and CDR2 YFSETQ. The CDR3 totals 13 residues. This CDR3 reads CASSLEANTEAFF. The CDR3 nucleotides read TGCGCCAGCAGCTTGGAAGCGAACACTGAAGCTTTCTTT.

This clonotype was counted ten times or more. The CDR3 here is CASSLTRRARSSYNEQFF. Written as DNA, the CDR3 is TGTGCCAGCAGCTTAACTCGACGAGCCCGTAGCTCCTACAATGAGCAGTTCTTC. This sequence joins TRBV12-3 or TRBV12-4 and TRBJ2-1; D gene unclear. The CDR3 loop spans 18 amino acids. V was clipped by 6 bases and J by 0 bases, with 21 bases between them.

CDR3 sequence: CASSLLVAANTGELFF. The CDR3 DNA follows: TGTGCCAGCAGTTTATTGGTAGCGGCGAACACCGGGGAGCTGTTTTTT. The V call is TRBV28, the J call TRBJ2-2; tentative D call: TRBD2 (6 bases). Germline loops: CDR1 MDHEN, CDR2 SYDVKM. This CDR3 has 16 amino acids. With 1 base removed from V and 0 bases from J, the gap between germline ends came to 9 bases. Using reference TRBV28 and TRBJ2-2 for the parts outside the CDR3, the full variable domain is DVKVTQSSRYLVKRTGEKVFLECVQDMDHENMFWYRQDPGLGLRLIYFSYDVKMKEKGDIPEGYSVSREKKERFSLILESASTNQTSMYLCASSLLVAANTGELFFGEGSRLTVL.

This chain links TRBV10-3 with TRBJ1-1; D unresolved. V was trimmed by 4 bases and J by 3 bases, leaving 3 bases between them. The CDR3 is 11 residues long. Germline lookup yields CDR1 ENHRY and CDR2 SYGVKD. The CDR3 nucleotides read TGTGCCATCAGTGGGGACACTGAAGCTTTCTTT. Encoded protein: CAISGDTEAFF.

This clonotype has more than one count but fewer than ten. The CDR3 coding sequence is TGCAGTGCTAGAGATTCAGGGGAATACGAGCAGTACTTC. As protein: CSARDSGEYEQYF. J is TRBJ2-7 and V is TRBV20-1; D might be TRBD1 (6 bases). Germline V gene lookup returns CDR1 DFQATT and CDR2 SNEGSKA (reference sequence). The CDR3 spans 13 residues. Trimming pared 0 bases from V and 4 bases from J, leaving 10 bases between.

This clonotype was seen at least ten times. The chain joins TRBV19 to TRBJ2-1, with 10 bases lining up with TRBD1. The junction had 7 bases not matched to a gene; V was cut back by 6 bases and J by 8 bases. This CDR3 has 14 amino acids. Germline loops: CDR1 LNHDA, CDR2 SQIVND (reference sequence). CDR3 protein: CASRRDRGMDEQFF. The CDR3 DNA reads TGTGCCAGTAGGAGGGACAGGGGTATGGATGAGCAGTTCTTC.

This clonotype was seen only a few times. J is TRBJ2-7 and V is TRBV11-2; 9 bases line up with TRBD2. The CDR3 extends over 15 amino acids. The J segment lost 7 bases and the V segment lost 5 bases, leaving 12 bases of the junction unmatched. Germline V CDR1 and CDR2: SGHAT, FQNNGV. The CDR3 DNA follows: TGTGCCAGCAGCCGAGGGACTAGCAGGGTGGGGGAGCAGTACTTC. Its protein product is CASSRGTSRVGEQYF. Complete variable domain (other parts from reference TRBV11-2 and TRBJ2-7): EAGVAQSPRYKIIEKRQSVAFWCNPISGHATLYWYQQILGQGPKLLIQFQNNGVVDDSQLPKDRFSAERLKGVDSTLKIQPAKLEDSAVYLCASSRGTSRVGEQYFGPGTRLTVT.

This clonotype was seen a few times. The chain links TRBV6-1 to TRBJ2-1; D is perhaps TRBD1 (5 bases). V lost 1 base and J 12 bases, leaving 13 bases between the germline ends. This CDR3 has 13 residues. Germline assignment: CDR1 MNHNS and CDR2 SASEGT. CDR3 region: CASSEGQGIGQFF. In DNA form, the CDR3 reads TGTGCCAGCAGTGAAGGCCAGGGAATTGGGCAGTTCTTC.

CDR3 DNA: TGCGCCAGCAGCCACCGGGACAGGGGGCGCGGAAGCACTGAAGCTTTCTTT. Amino acid sequence: CASSHRDRGRGSTEAFF. This chain uses TRBV4-1 with TRBJ1-1; 12 bases match TRBD1. This CDR3 comprises 17 residues. V lost 3 bases, J lost 4 bases, and 9 bases stayed unmatched. Germline CDR1 reads MGHRA; CDR2 reads YSYEKL.

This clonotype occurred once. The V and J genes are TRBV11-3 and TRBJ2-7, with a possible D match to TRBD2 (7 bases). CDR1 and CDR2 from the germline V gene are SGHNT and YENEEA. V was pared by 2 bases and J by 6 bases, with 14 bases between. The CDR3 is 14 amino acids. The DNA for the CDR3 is TGTGCCAGCAGCTTACACGGGGGGCTAGGCGAGCAGTACTTC. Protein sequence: CASSLHGGLGEQYF.